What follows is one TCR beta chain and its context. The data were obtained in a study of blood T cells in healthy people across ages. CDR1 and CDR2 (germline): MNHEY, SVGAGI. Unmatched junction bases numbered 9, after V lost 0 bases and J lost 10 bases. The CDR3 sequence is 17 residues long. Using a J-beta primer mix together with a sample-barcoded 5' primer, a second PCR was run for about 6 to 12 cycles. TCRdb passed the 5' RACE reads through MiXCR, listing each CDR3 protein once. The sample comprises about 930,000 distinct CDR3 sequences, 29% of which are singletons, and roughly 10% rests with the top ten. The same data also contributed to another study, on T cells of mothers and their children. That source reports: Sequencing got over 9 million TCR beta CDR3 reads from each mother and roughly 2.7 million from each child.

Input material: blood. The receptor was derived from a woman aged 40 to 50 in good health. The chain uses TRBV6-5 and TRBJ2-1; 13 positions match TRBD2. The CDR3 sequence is CASSYSTGLAGANEQFF. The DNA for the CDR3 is TGTGCCAGCAGTTACTCTACAGGACTAGCGGGAGCTAACGAGCAGTTCTTC.